This T cell receptor (beta chain) was identified in a study of blood T cells in healthy people across ages. The study, taken as a whole, reports: A strong correlation was seen between TCR beta diversity and naive T cell percentage.

Per germline, CDR1 SNHLY and CDR2 FYNNEI. Trimming pared 6 bases from V and 4 bases from J, leaving 18 bases between. The CDR3 spans 16 residues. A sample-barcoded 5' primer and a J-beta primer mix were used in a second PCR of roughly 7 to 12 cycles. Each cDNA molecule was tagged by a template-switch adaptor that had 12 random nucleotides. Each CDR3 protein is one row after TCRdb ran MiXCR on the 5' RACE reads. Here the sample spans 700,000 to 900,000 distinct CDR3 sequences, about 55% being singletons. With respect to this clonotype: Its antigen remains unknown.

V and J are TRBV2 and TRBJ1-4; D gene unclear. The source of this sequence is an older man in good health. Sequencing was done on a sample of blood. DNA for the CDR3: TGTGCCAGCAGCCCCAACGGGAGCCCCATTAATGAAAAACTGTTTTTT. Translating gives CASSPNGSPINEKLFF.